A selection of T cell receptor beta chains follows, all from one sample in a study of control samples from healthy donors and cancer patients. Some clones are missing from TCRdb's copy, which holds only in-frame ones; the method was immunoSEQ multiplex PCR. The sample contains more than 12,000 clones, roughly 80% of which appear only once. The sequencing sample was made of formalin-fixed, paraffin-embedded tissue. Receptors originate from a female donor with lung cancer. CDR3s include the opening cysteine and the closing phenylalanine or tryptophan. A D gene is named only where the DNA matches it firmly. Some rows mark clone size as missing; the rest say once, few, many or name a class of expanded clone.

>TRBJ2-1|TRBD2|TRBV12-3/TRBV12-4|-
TGTGCTAGCGGGAGGGTTGATGAGCAGTTCTTC
CASGRVDEQFF
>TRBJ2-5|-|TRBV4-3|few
TGCGCCAGCAGCCAAGACGTCTGGGAGACCCAGTACTTC
CASSQDVWETQYF
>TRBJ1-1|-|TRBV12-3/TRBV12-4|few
TGTGCCAGCAGTCCCCGATTGGGGACTGAAGCTTTCTTT
CASSPRLGTEAFF
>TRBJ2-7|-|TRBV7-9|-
TGTGCCAGCTTCGACGGAAGGCTTGGCTCCTACGAGCAGTACTTC
CASFDGRLGSYEQYF
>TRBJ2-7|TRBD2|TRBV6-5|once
TGTGCCAGCAGTTACTCGGCGGGGGGCCTATACGAGCAGTACTTC
CASSYSAGGLYEQYF
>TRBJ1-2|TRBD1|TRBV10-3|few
TGTGCCATCAGTGAGGGGACAGGGCTTGTCGGCTACACCTTC
CAISEGTGLVGYTF
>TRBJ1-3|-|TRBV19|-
TGTGCCTCCCAAAAGGCCTCTGGAAACACCATATATTTT
CASQKASGNTIYF
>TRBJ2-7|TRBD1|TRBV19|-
TGTGCCAGTAGTATGTTCGGACAGGGTTTCTACGAGCAGTACTTC
CASSMFGQGFYEQYF
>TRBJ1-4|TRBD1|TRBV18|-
TGTGCCAGCTCACCAGGGGGACAGCCTTTCGAGCGAAAAAAGCTGTTTTTT
CASSPGGQPFERKKLFF
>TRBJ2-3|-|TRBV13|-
TGTGCCAGCAGCGCTAGCACAGATACGCAGTATTTT
CASSASTDTQYF
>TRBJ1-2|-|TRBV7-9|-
TGTGCCAGCAGCTTAGAGGGGGGTACTAACTATGGCTACACCTTC
CASSLEGGTNYGYTF
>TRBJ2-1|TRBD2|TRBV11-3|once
TGTGCCAGCAGCTTGCTAGCGGGAGATTATGAGCAGTTCTTC
CASSLLAGDYEQFF
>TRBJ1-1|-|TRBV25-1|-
TGTGCCAGCAGCCAGACAGGATTTGCCACTGAAGCTTTCTTT
CASSQTGFATEAFF
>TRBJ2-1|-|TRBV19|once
TGTGCCAGTAGTACGAAAGGAAGGAATGAGCAGTTCTTC
CASSTKGRNEQFF
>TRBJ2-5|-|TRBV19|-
TGTGCCAGTAGTATCGGCGGGACCAATCCATTGGCCCAGTACTTC
CASSIGGTNPLAQYF
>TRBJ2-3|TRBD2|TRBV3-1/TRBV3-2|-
TGTGCCAGCAGCCCCGGACTAGCGGGAGCACATACGCAGTATTTT
CASSPGLAGAHTQYF
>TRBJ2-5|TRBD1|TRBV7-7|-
TGTGCTAGCAGCCTTGGACAGGGATTTGGTGAGACCCAGTACTTC
CASSLGQGFGETQYF
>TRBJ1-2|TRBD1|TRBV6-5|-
TGTGCCAGCGGCCGGGACAGGAACTATGGCTACACCTTC
CASGRDRNYGYTF
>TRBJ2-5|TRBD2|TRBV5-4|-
TGTGCCAGCTCGACCCTTAGCGGGCACCAAGAGACCCAGTACTTC
CASSTLSGHQETQYF
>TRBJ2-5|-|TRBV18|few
TGTGCCAGCTCACCAACTTCCAGCAGGGAAGAGACCCAGTACTTC
CASSPTSSREETQYF
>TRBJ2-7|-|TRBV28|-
TGTGCCAGCATTCCTAGCGGACAGGGCTGGTACGAGCAGTACTTC
CASIPSGQGWYEQYF
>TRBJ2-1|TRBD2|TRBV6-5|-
TGTGCCAGCAGGGACAGCGGGAGTAGGGATGAGCAGTTCTTC
CASRDSGSRDEQFF
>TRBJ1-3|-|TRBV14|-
TGTGCCAGCAGCTCGCGGGCTTTTAACTCTGGAAACACCATATATTTT
CASSSRAFNSGNTIYF
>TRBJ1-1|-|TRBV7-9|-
TGTGCCAGCAGCTTAGTAGAGGGCGAAGCTTTCTTT
CASSLVEGEAFF
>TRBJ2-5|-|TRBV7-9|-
TGTGCCAGCAGCAAAGAGGAAGAGACCCAGTACTTC
CASSKEEETQYF
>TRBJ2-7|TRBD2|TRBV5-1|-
TGCGCCAGCAGCTTGGGGGACTATTTTGCCGACGAGCAGTACTTC
CASSLGDYFADEQYF
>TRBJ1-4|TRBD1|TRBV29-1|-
TGCAGCGTTGAGGGGACAGGGCCTAATGAAAAACTGTTTTTT
CSVEGTGPNEKLFF
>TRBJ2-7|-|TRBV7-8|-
TGTGCCAGCAGCTCAGCGAGGGGGACCTCCTACGAGCAGTACTTC
CASSSARGTSYEQYF
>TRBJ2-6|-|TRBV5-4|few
TGTGCCAGCAGCACAGAGGGCTCTGGGGCCAACGTCCTGACTTTC
CASSTEGSGANVLTF
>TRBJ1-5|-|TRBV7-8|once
TGTGCCAGCAGCTCACAGGGTCTTAGCAATCAGCCCCAGCATTTT
CASSSQGLSNQPQHF
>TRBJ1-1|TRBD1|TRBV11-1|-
TGTGCCAGCAGCTGGGACAGGGGGAATACTGAAGCTTTCTTT
CASSWDRGNTEAFF
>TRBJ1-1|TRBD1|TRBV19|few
TGTGCCAGTAGACTGACAGGGGAGCACACTGAAGCTTTCTTT
CASRLTGEHTEAFF
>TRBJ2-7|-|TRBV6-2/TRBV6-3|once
TGTGCCAGCAGTCAAACCTACGAGCAGTACTTC
CASSQTYEQYF
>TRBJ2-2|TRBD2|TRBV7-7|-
TGTGCTAGCAGCGCGGGACTAGCGGGGGCGAACGGGGAGCTGTTTTTT
CASSAGLAGANGELFF
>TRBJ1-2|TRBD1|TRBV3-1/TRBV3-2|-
TGTGCCAGCAGCCGGACAGGAGTTAACTATGGCTACACCTTC
CASSRTGVNYGYTF
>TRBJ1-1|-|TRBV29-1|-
TGCAGCATCGAAGGGGGGGGCACTGAAGCTTTCTTT
CSIEGGGTEAFF
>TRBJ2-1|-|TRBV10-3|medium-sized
TGTGCCATCAGAGGGAGCTCCTACAATGAGCAGTTCTTC
CAIRGSSYNEQFF
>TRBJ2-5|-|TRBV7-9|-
TGTGCCAGCAGCCTCTCAGCTGAAGAGACCCAGTACTTC
CASSLSAEETQYF
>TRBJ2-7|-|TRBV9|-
TGTGCCAGCAGCGTTGGGCCGACTTTAAACTACGAGCAGTACTTC
CASSVGPTLNYEQYF
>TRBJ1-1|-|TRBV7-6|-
TGTGCCAGCAGACCTAACACAGGGCCGAACACTGAAGCTTTCTTT
CASRPNTGPNTEAFF
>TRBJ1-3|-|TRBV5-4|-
TGTGCCAGCAGGGGAAGCCCGAGCTCTGGAAACACCATATATTTT
CASRGSPSSGNTIYF
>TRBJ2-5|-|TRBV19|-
TGTGCCAGTAGTATGCAGGGGGAGACCCAGTACTTC
CASSMQGETQYF
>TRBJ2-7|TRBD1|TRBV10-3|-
TGTGCCATCAGTGAGACGGGACAGCCTAACGAGCAGTACTTC
CAISETGQPNEQYF
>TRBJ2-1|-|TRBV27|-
TGTGCCAGCAGTGGGCTAGCGCAGTACAATGAGCAGTTCTTC
CASSGLAQYNEQFF
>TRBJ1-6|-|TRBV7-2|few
TGTGCCAGCAGCTCACCGACCAATTCACCCCTCCACTTT
CASSSPTNSPLHF
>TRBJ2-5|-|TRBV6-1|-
TGTGCCAGCAGTGAGACGGCAGGACAAGAGACCCAGTACTTC
CASSETAGQETQYF
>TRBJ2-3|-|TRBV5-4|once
TGTGCCAGCAGCCCTAGTGCTAGCACAGATACGCAGTATTTT
CASSPSASTDTQYF
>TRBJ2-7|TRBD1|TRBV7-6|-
TGTGCCAGCAGCTCAACAGGGGGCCGGCGGTACGAGCAGTACTTC
CASSSTGGRRYEQYF
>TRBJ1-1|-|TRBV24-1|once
TGTGCCAGGGCGAAGGGCAAGGGAACTGAAGCTTTCTTT
CARAKGKGTEAFF
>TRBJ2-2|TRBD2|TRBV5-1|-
TGCGCCAGCACCGGACTAGCGGACAACACCGGGGAGCTGTTTTTT
CASTGLADNTGELFF
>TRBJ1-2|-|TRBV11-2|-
TGTGCCAGCAACTCGGGTATTAGGGGCTACACCTTC
CASNSGIRGYTF
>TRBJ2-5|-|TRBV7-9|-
TGTGCCAGCAGCCTGCTAGGGGGGGCCCAGTACTTC
CASSLLGGAQYF
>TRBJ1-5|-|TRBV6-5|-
TGTGCCAGCAGTTCCGAACAAGGGGGGCGAAATCAGCCCCAGCATTTT
CASSSEQGGRNQPQHF
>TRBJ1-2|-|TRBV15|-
TGTGCCACCAGCGGAGGGTTGCGGGGCTACACCTTC
CATSGGLRGYTF
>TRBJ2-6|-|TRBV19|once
TGTGCCAGTAGTGTACAGGGAAGGGGCTCTGGGGCCAACGTCCTGACTTTC
CASSVQGRGSGANVLTF